This TCR beta chain was captured in a study of CD8 T cells in Susac syndrome. A note on this clonotype: Compared with germline, one end of the junction differs, possibly owing to a read error.

The CDR3 runs to 14 residues. The germline V gene has CDR1 DFQATT and CDR2 SNEGSKA (reference sequence). After extraction with the RNeasy kit, roughly 0.45 to 1 ug of the RNA was reverse transcribed using random hexamers. Amplification of TCR beta CDR3 spanned 54 Vbeta and 13 Jbeta via immunoSEQ multiplex PCR. In TCRdb, the immunoSEQ multiplex PCR reads were re-called with MiXCR into one record per CDR3 protein. The sample lists about 430,000 distinct CDR3 sequences; approximately 85% were seen once. Peripheral blood CD8+ and CD4+ T cells were profiled by TCR beta sequencing. The multiple sclerosis controls were treatment-naive patients with relapsing-remitting disease that was stable or active. The authors negatively isolated CD8+ and CD4+ T cells and FACS-enriched TEMRA cells.

This rearrangement joins TRBV20-1 to TRBJ1-1, with D possibly being TRBD1 (5 bases). Source material: CD8+ T cells from PBMCs. This receptor was identified in a human donor with multiple sclerosis. DNA of the CDR3: TGCAGTGCCAGAGCGGGACTCCTGAACACTGAAGCTTTCTTT. It translates to CSARAGLLNTEAFF.